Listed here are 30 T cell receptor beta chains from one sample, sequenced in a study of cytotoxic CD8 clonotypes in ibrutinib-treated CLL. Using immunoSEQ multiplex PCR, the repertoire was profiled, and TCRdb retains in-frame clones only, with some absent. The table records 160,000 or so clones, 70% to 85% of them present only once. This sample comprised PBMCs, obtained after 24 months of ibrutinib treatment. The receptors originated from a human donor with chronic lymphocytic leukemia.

CDR3 sequence reads: CASRARSGELFF. Written as DNA, the CDR3 is TGTGCCAGCAGGGCAAGGAGCGGGGAGCTGTTTTTT. The chain links TRBV11-3 to TRBJ2-2; D remains unclear. Germline CDR1 is SGHNT and CDR2 is YENEEA. Trimming took 6 bases from V and 7 from J, leaving 9 bases between them. The CDR3 length is 12 residues.

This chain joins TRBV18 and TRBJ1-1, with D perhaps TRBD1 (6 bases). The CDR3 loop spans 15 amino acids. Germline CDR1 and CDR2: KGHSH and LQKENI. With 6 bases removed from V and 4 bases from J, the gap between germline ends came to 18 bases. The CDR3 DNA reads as TGTGCCAGCTCTCAAAGTGGAGGGGGAGTCACTGAAGCTTTCTTT. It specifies CASSQSGGGVTEAFF.

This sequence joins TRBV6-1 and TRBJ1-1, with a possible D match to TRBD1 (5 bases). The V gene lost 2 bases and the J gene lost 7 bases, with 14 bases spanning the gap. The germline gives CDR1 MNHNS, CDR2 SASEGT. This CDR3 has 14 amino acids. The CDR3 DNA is TGTGCCAGCAGTGAACCAGGTTGGGGGGGTGAAGCTTTCTTT. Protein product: CASSEPGWGGEAFF.

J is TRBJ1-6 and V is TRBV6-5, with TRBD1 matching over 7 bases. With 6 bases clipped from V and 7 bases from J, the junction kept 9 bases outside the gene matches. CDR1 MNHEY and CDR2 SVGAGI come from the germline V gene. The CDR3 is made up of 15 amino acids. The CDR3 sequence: CASSNDFRGNSPLHF. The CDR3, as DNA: TGTGCCAGCAGCAACGATTTCAGGGGGAATTCACCCCTCCACTTT.

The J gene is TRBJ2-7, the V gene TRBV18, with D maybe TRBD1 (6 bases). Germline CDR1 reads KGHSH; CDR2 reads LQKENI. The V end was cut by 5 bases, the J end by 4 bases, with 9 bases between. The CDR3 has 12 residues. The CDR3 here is CASSGTSYEQYF. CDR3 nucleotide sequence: TGTGCCAGCTCAGGGACATCGTACGAGCAGTACTTC.

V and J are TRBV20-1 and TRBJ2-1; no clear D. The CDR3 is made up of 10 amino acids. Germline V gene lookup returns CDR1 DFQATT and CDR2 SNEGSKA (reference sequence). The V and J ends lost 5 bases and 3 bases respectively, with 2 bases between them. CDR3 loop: CSAGYNEQFF. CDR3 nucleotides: TGCAGTGCTGGCTACAATGAGCAGTTCTTC.

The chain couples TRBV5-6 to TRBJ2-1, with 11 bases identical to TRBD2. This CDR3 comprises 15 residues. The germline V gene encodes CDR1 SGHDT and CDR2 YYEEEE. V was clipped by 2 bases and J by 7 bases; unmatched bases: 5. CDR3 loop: CASSFVTSGKNEQFF. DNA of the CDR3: TGTGCCAGCAGCTTTGTGACTAGCGGGAAAAATGAGCAGTTCTTC.

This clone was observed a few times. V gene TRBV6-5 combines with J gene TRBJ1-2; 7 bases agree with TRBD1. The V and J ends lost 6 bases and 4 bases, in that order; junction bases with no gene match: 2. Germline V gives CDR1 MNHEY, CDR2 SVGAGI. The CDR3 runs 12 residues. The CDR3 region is CASSRQGYGYTF. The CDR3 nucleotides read TGTGCCAGCAGCAGACAGGGCTATGGCTACACCTTC.

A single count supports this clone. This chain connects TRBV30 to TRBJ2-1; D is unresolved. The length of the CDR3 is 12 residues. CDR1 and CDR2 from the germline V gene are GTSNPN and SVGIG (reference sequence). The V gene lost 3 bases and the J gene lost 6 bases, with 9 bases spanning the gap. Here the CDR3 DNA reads TGTGCCTGGAGCGTTAGCCCCAATGAGCAGTTCTTC. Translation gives CAWSVSPNEQFF. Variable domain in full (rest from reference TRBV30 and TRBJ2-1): SQTIHQWPATLVQPVGSPLSLECTVEGTSNPNLYWYRQAAGRGLQLLFYSVGIGQISSEVPQNLSASRPQDRQFILSSKKLLLSDSGFYLCAWSVSPNEQFFGPGTRLTVL.

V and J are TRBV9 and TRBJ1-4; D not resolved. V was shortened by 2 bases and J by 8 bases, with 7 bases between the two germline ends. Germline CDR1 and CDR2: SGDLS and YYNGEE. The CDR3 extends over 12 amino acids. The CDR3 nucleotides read TGTGCCAGCAGCGTGGTAGGGGAAAAACTGTTTTTT. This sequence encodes CASSVVGEKLFF.

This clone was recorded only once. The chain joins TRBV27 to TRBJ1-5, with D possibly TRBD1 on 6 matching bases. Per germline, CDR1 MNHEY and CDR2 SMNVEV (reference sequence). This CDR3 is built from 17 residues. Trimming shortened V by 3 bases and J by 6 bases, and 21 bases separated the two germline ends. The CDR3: CASSFRRVVGGGQPQHF. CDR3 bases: TGTGCCAGCAGTTTTCGTCGCGTTGTCGGGGGCGGTCAGCCCCAGCATTTT.

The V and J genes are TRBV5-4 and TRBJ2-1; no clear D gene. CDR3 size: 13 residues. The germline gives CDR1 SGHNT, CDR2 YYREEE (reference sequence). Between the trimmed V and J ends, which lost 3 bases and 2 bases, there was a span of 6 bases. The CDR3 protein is CASSSATYNEQFF. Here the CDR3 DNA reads TGTGCCAGCAGCTCCGCAACCTACAATGAGCAGTTCTTC.

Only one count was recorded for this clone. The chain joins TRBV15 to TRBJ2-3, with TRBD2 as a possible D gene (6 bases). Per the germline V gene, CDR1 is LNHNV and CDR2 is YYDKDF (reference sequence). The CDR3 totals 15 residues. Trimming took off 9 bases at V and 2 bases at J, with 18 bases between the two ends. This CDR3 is CATAGRAGFTDTQYF. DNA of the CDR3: TGTGCCACTGCTGGGAGAGCGGGTTTCACAGATACGCAGTATTTT.

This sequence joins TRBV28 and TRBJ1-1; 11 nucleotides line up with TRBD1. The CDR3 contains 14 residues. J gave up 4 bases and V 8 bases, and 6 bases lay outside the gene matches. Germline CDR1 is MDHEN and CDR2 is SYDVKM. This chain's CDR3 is CASRTGGKFTEAFF. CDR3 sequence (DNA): TGTGCCAGCCGGACAGGGGGCAAATTCACTGAAGCTTTCTTT.

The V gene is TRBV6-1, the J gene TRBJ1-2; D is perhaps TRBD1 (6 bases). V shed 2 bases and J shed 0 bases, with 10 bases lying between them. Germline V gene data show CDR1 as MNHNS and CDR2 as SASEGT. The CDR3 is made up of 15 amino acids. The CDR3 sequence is CASSERGGSNYGYTF. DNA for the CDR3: TGTGCCAGCAGTGAAAGGGGGGGATCTAACTATGGCTACACCTTC.

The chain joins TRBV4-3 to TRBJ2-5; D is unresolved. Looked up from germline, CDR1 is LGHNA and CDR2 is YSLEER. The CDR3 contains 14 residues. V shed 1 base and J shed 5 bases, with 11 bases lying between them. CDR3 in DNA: TGCGCCAGCAGCCAAGCCGGGCGGCCGGAGACCCAGTACTTC. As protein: CASSQAGRPETQYF.

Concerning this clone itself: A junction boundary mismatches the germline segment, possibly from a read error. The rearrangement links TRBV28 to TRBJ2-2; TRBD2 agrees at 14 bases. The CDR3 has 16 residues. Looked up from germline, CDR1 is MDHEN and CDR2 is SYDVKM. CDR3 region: CASSLWGLAGAGELFF. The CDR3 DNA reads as TGTGCCAGCAGTCTATGGGGACTAGCGGGAGCTGGGGAGCTGTTTTTT.

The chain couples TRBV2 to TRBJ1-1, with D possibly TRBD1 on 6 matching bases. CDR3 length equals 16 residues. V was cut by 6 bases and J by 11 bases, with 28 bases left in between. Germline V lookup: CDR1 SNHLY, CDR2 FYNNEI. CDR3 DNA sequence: TGTGCCAGCAGGGAGACAGGCGAGTTGGCGTCGACGTCGGCTTTCTTT. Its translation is CASRETGELASTSAFF.

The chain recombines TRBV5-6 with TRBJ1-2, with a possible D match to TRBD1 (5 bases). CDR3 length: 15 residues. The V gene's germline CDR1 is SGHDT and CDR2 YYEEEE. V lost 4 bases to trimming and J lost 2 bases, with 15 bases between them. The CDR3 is CASSPGVSGNYGYTF. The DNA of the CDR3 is TGTGCCAGCAGCCCAGGCGTGTCAGGGAACTATGGCTACACCTTC.

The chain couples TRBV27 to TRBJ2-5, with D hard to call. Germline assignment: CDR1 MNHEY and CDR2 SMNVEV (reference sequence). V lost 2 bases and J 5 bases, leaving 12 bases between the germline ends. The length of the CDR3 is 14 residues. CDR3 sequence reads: CASSLIGPHETQYF. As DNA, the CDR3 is TGTGCCAGCAGTTTAATTGGCCCCCACGAGACCCAGTACTTC.

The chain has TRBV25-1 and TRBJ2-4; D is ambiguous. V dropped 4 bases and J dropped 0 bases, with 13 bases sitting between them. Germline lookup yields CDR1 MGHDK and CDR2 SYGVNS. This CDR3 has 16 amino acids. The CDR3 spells CASSGEVWLAKNIQYF. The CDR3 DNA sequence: TGTGCCAGCAGTGGAGAAGTTTGGCTAGCCAAAAACATTCAGTACTTC. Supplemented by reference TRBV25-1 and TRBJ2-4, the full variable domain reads EADIYQTPRYLVIGTGKKITLECSQTMGHDKMYWYQQDPGMELHLIHYSYGVNSTEKGDLSSESTVSRIRTEHFPLTLESARPSHTSQYLCASSGEVWLAKNIQYFGAGTRLSVL.

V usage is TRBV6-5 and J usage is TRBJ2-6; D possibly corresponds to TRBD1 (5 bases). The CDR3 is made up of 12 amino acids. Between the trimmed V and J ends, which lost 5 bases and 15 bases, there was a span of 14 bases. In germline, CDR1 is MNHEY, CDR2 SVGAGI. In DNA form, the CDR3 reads TGTGCCAGCAGTCCCTCGACAGCTAACCTGACTTTC. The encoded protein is CASSPSTANLTF.

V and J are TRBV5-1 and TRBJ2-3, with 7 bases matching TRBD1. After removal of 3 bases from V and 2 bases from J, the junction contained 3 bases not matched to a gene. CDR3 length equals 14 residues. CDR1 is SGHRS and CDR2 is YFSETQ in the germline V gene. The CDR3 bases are TGCGCCAGCAGCTCCGGGACAGCCACAGATACGCAGTATTTT. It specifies CASSSGTATDTQYF.

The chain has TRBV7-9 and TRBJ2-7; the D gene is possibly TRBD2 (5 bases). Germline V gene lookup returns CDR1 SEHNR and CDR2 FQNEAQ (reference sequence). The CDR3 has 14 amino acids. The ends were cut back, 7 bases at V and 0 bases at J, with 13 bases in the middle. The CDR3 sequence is CASTLSTTSYEQYF. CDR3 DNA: TGTGCCAGCACCCTCTCGACTACCTCCTACGAGCAGTACTTC.

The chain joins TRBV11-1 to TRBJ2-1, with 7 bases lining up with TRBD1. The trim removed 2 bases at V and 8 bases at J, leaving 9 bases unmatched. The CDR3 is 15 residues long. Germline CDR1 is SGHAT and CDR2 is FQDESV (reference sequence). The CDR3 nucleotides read TGTGCCAGCAGCTTACTAGACAGGGATTGGGATGAGCAGTTCTTC. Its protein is CASSLLDRDWDEQFF.

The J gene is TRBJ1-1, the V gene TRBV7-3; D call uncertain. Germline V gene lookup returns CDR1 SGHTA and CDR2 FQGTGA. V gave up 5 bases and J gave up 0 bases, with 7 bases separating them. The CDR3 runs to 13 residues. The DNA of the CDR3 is TGTGCCAGCAGCCCCTATTTGAACACTGAAGCTTTCTTT. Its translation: CASSPYLNTEAFF.

As DNA, the CDR3 is TGTGCCAGCAGCCGTGGGACAGGGGTCAAGGATGAGCAGTTCTTC. This codes for CASSRGTGVKDEQFF. The V gene is TRBV7-6, the J gene TRBJ2-1; 10 nucleotides line up with TRBD1. The germline CDR1 and CDR2 sequences are SGHVS and FNYEAQ. This CDR3 comprises 15 residues. Unmatched junction bases numbered 9, after V lost 5 bases and J lost 8 bases. Supplemented by reference TRBV7-6 and TRBJ2-1, the full variable domain reads GAGVSQSPRYKVTKRGQDVALRCDPISGHVSLYWYRQALGQGPEFLTYFNYEAQQDKSGLPNDRFSAERPEGSISTLTIQRTEQRDSAMYRCASSRGTGVKDEQFFGPGTRLTVL.

CDR3 sequence (DNA): TGTGCCAGCAGTGGGGGCTACGAGCAGTACTTC. This gives the protein CASSGGYEQYF. The chain employs TRBV5-5 and TRBJ2-7; D is possibly TRBD1 or TRBD2 (5 bases each). This CDR3 is built from 11 residues. Trimming removed 5 bases from V and 3 bases from J, with 6 bases in between. Germline loops: CDR1 SGHKS, CDR2 YYEKEE (reference sequence).

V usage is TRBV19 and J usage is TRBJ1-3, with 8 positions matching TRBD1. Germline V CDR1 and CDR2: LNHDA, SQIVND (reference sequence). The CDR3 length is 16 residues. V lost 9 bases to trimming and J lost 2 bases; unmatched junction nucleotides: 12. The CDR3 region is CASGTGGGLTGNTIYF. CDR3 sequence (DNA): TGTGCCAGCGGGACAGGCGGTGGGCTTACTGGAAACACCATATATTTT. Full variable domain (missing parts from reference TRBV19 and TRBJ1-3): DGGITQSPKYLFRKEGQNVTLSCEQNLNHDAMYWYRQDPGQGLRLIYYSQIVNDFQKGDIAEGYSVSREKKESFPLTVTSAQKNPTAFYLCASGTGGGLTGNTIYFGEGSWLTVV.

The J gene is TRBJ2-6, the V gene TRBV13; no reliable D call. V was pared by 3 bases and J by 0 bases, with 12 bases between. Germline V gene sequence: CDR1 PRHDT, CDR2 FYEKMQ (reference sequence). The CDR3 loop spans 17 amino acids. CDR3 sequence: CASSFRRRISGANVLTF. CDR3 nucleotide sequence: TGTGCCAGCAGCTTTCGGCGGCGGATCTCTGGGGCCAACGTCCTGACTTTC.